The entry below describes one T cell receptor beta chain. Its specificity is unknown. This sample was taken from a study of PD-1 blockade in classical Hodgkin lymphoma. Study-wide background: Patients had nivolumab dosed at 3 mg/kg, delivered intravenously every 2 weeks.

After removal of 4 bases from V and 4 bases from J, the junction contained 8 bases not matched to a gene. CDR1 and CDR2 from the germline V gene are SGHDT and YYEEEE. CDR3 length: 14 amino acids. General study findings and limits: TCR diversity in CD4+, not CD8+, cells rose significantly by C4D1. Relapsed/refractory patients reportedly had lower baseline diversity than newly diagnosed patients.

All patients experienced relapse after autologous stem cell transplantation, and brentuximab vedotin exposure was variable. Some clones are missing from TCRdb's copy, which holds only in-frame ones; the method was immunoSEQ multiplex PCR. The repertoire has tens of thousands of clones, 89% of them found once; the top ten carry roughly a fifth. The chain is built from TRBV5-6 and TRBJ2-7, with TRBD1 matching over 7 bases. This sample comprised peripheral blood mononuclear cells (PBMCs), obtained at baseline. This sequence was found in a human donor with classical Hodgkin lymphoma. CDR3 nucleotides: TGTGCCAGCAGCCCTATATTGGGACAGTACGAGCAGTACTTC. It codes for CASSPILGQYEQYF.